The clone carrying this T cell receptor (beta chain) has just one count. Its target is unknown. These data are taken from a study of blood T cells in healthy people across ages. Deletions cut 1 base from V and 6 bases from J, with 10 bases between. Germline loops: CDR1 SEHNR, CDR2 FQNEAQ (reference sequence). This CDR3 contains 14 residues. Study findings and constraints: A roughly linear age-dependent decrease characterized TCR beta diversity per million T cells.

Next came a second PCR, run for roughly 6 to 11 cycles, which used a sample-barcoded 5' primer along with a J-beta primer mix. MiXCR, run by TCRdb on the 5' RACE reads, gives a single entry per CDR3 protein. The sample contains hundreds of thousands of distinct CDR3 sequences, approximately 59% of which appear only once. Sequences were obtained from blood. V is TRBV7-9 and J is TRBJ2-1, with D perhaps given as TRBD1 or TRBD2 (6 bases each). The sequence derives from a man aged 30 to 45 in good health. The CDR3 nucleotides read TGTGCCAGCAGCTTAGGCGGGACACCCAATGAGCAGTTCTTC. It translates to CASSLGGTPNEQFF.